This T cell receptor (beta chain) derives from a study of CD8+ T cells in alopecia areata. Study information: Tofacitinib administration to treated patients was oral, at 5 to 10 mg twice daily.

Treatment: oral pan-JAK inhibitor, 5-10 mg twice daily. Whole-study findings and limits: Normal skin's resident alphabeta T cells are also sequenced in scalp samples. Mice showed TCR sharing more clearly than patients did, possibly owing to HLA. A large proportion of expanded lesional clones were detected persisting in scalp and blood during tofacitinib.

A note on this clone: What it recognizes is unknown.

It was cDNA, reverse transcribed from extracted RNA, that served as the sequencing template. The table came from immunoSEQ multiplex PCR; TCRdb's copy has only in-frame clones and leaves some out. The sample lists roughly 100,000 clones; 85% to 90% were seen once. Trimming shortened V by 1 base and J by 1 base, and 8 bases separated the two germline ends. The CDR3 is 14 amino acids. Germline V gene sequence: CDR1 SGHVS, CDR2 FQNEAQ. The input for sequencing was CD8+ T cells sorted from blood, taken at approximately week 31, from a patient treated with tofacitinib. V gene TRBV7-8 combines with J gene TRBJ2-7; no reliable D call. This TCR was sampled from a human donor with alopecia areata. CDR3 protein: CASSLDYGSYEQYF. CDR3 coding DNA: TGTGCCAGCAGCTTAGATTACGGGTCCTACGAGCAGTACTTC.